These T cell receptor beta chains were read from a single sample in a study of blood T cell repertoires in COVID-19. Clones were read by immunoSEQ multiplex PCR, and TCRdb kept only the in-frame ones, dropping some. This sample has about 160,000 clones, with around 86% found just once. Source material: peripheral blood. The receptors derive from an elderly man with acute or convalescent COVID-19. CDR3s leave out the opening cysteine and the closing phenylalanine or tryptophan.

j_gene,v_gene,CDR3aa
TRBJ2-7,TRBV28,ASSLSAGATYEQY
TRBJ2-3,TRBV29-1,SVSRTGGVTDTQY
TRBJ2-3,TRBV6-2/TRBV6-3,ASSYGGVYTDTQY
TRBJ2-7,TRBV12-3/TRBV12-4,ASSRAGGPEQY
TRBJ1-3,TRBV3-1/TRBV3-2,ASSQRDRTGNTIY
TRBJ2-1,TRBV7-2,ASSPRSSYNEQF
TRBJ2-3,TRBV7-9,ASSLGPAGGTDTQY
TRBJ1-2,TRBV5-8,ASSRGGIYGYT
TRBJ1-2,TRBV30,AWTPGDYGYT
TRBJ1-1,TRBV5-1,ASSLGRTGVVTEAF
TRBJ1-2,TRBV5-4,ASSGGTGFGYT